This TCR beta chain was sequenced for a study of T-cell memory formation after mild COVID-19. Across the whole study: Clusters were largely donor specific. Study observations and caveats: Some responding clones appeared in pre-infection memory, suggesting cross-reactive memory joined.

Trimming pared 1 base from V and 6 bases from J, leaving 9 bases between. Per the germline V gene, CDR1 is SGHTA and CDR2 is FQGNSA. The CDR3 has 14 amino acids. With respect to this clonotype: Its antigen is unidentified.

TCRdb re-called the 5' RACE reads with MiXCR, one entry per CDR3 protein. The repertoire holds about 320,000 distinct CDR3 sequences, with roughly an eighth as singletons. The material sequenced was PBMCs or a T cell subset sorted from them (not recorded which). The genes are TRBV7-2 and TRBJ1-4; D is perhaps TRBD1 (5 bases). This TCR derives from a man aged 18 to 30 who had mild COVID-19 (a few samples of this study predate the infection). Cell type and time point are not known. This chain's CDR3 is CASSLVGGDEKLFF. For the CDR3, the DNA is TGTGCCAGCAGCTTAGTCGGAGGGGATGAAAAACTGTTTTTT.